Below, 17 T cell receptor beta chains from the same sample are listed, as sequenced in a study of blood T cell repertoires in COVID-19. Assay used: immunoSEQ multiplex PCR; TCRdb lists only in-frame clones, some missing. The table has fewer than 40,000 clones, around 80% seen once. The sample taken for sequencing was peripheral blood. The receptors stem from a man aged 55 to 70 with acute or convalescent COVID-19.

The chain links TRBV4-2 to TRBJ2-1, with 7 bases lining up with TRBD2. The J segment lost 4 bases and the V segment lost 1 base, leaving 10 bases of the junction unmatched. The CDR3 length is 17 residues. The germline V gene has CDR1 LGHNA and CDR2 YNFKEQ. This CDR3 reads CASSQVLRGGNYNEQFF. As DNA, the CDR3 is TGTGCCAGCAGCCAAGTTCTCCGGGGAGGGAATTACAATGAGCAGTTCTTC.

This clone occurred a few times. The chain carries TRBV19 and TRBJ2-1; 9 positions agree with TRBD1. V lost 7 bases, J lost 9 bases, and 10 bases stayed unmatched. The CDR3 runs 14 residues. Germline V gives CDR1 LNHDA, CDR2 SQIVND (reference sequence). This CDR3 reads CASKPGQGSGEQFF. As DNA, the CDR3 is TGTGCCAGTAAGCCGGGACAGGGAAGCGGTGAGCAGTTCTTC.

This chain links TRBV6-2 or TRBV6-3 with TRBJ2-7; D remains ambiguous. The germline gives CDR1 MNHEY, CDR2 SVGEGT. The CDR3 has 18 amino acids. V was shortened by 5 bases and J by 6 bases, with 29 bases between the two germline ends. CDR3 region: CASSTRREASVLVSEQYF. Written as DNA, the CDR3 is TGTGCCAGCAGTACACGACGTGAGGCGTCTGTCCTCGTCTCCGAGCAGTACTTC.

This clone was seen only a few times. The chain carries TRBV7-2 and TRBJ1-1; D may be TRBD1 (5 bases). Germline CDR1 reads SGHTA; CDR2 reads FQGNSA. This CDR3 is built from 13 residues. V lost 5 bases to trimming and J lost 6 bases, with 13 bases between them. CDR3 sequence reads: CASSRVGVPEAFF. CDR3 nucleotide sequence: TGTGCCAGCAGCCGGGTAGGGGTACCTGAAGCTTTCTTT.

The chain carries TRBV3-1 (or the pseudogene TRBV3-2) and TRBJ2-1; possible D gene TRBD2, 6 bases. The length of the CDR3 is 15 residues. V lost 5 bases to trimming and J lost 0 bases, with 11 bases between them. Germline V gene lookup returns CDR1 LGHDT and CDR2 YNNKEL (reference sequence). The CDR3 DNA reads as TGTGCCAGCAGCAAGACTAGTGGCTCCTACAATGAGCAGTTCTTC. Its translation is CASSKTSGSYNEQFF.

The CDR3 region is CAWSRDRRTDTQYF. The CDR3 DNA reads as TGTGCCTGGAGTCGGGACAGGCGCACAGATACGCAGTATTTT. This chain joins TRBV30 and TRBJ2-3; 8 nucleotides match TRBD1. Germline assignment: CDR1 GTSNPN and CDR2 SVGIG (reference sequence). This CDR3 is built from 14 residues. Losses at the gene ends were 2 bases for V and 1 base for J; bases not matched to a gene: 2.

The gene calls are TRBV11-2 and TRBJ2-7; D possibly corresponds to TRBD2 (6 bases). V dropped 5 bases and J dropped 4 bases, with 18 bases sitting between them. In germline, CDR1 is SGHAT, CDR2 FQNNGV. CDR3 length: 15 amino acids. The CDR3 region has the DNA TGTGCCAGCAGCCCTCTGGGTAGGGGAGGTTACGAGCAGTACTTC. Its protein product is CASSPLGRGGYEQYF.

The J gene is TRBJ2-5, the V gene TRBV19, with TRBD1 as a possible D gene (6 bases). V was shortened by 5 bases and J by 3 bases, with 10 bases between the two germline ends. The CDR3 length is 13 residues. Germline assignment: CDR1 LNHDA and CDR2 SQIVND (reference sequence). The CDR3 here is CASSGRGKETQYF. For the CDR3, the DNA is TGTGCCAGTAGTGGCAGGGGCAAAGAGACCCAGTACTTC.

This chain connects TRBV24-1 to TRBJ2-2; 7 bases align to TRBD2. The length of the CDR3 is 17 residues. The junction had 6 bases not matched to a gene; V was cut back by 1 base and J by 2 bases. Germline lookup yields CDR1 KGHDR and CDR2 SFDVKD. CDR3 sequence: CATSDFPSGINTGELFF. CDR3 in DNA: TGTGCCACCAGTGATTTCCCAAGCGGGATAAACACCGGGGAGCTGTTTTTT.

Here the CDR3 reads CASSSLVTGLSEQYF. The CDR3 coding sequence is TGTGCCAGCAGTTCGCTGGTAACAGGGCTTAGCGAGCAGTACTTC. The chain joins TRBV11-2 to TRBJ2-7; D possibly corresponds to TRBD1 (6 bases). The CDR3 is made up of 15 amino acids. Trimming stripped 6 bases from V and 6 bases from J, with 21 bases between. Germline V gene data show CDR1 as SGHAT and CDR2 as FQNNGV.

CDR3 region: CASSLIREGQETQYF. The DNA for the CDR3 is TGTGCCAGCAGCTTAATCCGGGAGGGCCAAGAGACCCAGTACTTC. V gene TRBV7-9 combines with J gene TRBJ2-5; 8 bases fit TRBD2. The V segment lost 2 bases and the J segment 1 base; nucleotides outside the gene matches: 3. CDR3 length: 15 residues. Looked up from germline, CDR1 is SEHNR and CDR2 is FQNEAQ (reference sequence).

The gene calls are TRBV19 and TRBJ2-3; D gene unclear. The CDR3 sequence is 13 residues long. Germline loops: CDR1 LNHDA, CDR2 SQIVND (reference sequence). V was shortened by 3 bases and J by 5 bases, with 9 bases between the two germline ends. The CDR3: CASSMPVLDTQYF. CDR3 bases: TGTGCCAGTAGTATGCCAGTATTAGATACGCAGTATTTT.

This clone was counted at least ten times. CDR3 protein: CSTDQGRTEAFF. The CDR3, as DNA: TGCAGCACGGACCAGGGCCGCACTGAAGCTTTCTTT. V is TRBV29-1 and J is TRBJ1-1; the D gene is possibly TRBD1 (5 bases). Trimming left V 8 bases short and J 4 bases short, with 14 bases between. The CDR3 is 12 residues long. CDR1 is SQVTM, CDR2 ANQGSEA, per germline.

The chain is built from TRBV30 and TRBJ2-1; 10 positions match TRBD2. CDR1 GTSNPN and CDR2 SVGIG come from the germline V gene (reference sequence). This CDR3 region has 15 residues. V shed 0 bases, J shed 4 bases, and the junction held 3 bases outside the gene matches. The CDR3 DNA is TGTGCCTGGAGTGTCCGGACTAGCGGATACAATGAGCAGTTCTTC. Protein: CAWSVRTSGYNEQFF.

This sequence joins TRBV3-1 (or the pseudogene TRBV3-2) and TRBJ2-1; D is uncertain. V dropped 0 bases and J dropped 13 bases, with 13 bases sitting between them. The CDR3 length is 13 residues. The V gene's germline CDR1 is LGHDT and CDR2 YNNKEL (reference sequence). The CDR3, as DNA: TGTGCCAGCAGCCAAGATTCAGGATCATCCCAGTTCTTC. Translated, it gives CASSQDSGSSQFF.

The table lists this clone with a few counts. The CDR3 region is CASSQYIGVTQYF. The CDR3 DNA reads TGTGCCAGCAGCCAATATATCGGAGTGACGCAGTATTTT. The chain uses TRBV14 and TRBJ2-3, with D unresolved. Germline lookup yields CDR1 SGHDN and CDR2 FVKESK. The CDR3 runs 13 residues. Deletions cut 2 bases from V and 9 bases from J, with 12 bases between. The full variable domain, completed using reference TRBV14 and TRBJ2-3, is EAGVTQFPSHSVIEKGQTVTLRCDPISGHDNLYWYRRVMGKEIKFLLHFVKESKQDESGMPNNRFLAERTGGTYSTLKVQPAELEDSGVYFCASSQYIGVTQYFGPGTRLTVL.

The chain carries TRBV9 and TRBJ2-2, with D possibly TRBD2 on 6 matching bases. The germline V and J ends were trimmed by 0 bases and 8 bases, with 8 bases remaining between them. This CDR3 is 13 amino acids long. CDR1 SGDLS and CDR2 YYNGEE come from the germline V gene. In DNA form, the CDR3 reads TGTGCCAGCAGCGTAGGGACTACGGGGGAGCTGTTTTTT. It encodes CASSVGTTGELFF.